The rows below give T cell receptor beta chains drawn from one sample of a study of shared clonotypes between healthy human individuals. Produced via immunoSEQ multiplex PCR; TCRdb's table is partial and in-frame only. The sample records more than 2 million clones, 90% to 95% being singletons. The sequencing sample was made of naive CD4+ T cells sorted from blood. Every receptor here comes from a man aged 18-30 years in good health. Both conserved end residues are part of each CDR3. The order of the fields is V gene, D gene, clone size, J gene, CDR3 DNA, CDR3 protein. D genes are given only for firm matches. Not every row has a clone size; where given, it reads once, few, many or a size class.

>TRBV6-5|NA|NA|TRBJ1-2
TGTGCCAGCAGTTCCGGGAGCCGGGGTAACTATGGCTACACCTTC
CASSSGSRGNYGYTF
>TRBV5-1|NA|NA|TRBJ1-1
TGCGCCAGCGCGAGGGGGGTTAACACTGAAGCTTTCTTT
CASARGVNTEAFF
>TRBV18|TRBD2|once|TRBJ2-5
TGTGCCAGCTCACCATGGCGTGGTAGCGGGAGCTACCAAGAGACCCAGTACTTC
CASSPWRGSGSYQETQYF
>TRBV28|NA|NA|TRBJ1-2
TGTGCCAGCAGTCTCCGGGACTTAAATGGCTACACCTTC
CASSLRDLNGYTF
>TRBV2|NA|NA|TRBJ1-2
TGTGCCAGCAGTCTACAGGGCGCTAACTATGGCTACACCTTC
CASSLQGANYGYTF
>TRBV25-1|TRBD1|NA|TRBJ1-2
TGTGCCAGCAGTGATTGGGGGACAGGGGCTGGCTACACCTTC
CASSDWGTGAGYTF
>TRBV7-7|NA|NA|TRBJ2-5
TGTGCTAGCAGCACCGAGAACCAAGAGACCCAGTACTTC
CASSTENQETQYF
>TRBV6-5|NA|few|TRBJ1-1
TGTGCCAGCAGTACCCACCGAGAAGCTTTCTTT
CASSTHREAFF
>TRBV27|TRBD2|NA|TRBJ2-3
TGTGCCAGCAGTTTAGGTAGCGGGGGGATAGATACGCAGTATTTT
CASSLGSGGIDTQYF
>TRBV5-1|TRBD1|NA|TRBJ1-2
TGCGCCAGCAGCTTGCGGCAGGGGGACTATGGCTACACCTTC
CASSLRQGDYGYTF
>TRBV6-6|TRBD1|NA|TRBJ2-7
TGTGCCAGCAGCCGAAGGACAGGGTCTGGATCCGCCGAGCAGTACTTC
CASSRRTGSGSAEQYF
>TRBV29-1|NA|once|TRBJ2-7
TGCAGCGTTGGTCCTTCAAACATAGCCGGTGAGGGGGAGCAGTACTTC
CSVGPSNIAGEGEQYF
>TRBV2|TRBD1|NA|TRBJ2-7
TGTGCCAGCAGGCGTTTGGGGACAGGGAAAGGAGACGAGCAGTACTTC
CASRRLGTGKGDEQYF
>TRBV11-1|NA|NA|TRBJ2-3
TGTGCCAGCAGCTTAAGGTGGGGGTATACGCAGTATTTT
CASSLRWGYTQYF
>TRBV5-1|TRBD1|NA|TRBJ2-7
TGCGCCAGCAGCTATTCCGGGACAGGGGGAACCTACGAGCAGTACTTC
CASSYSGTGGTYEQYF
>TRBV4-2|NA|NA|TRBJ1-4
TGTGCCAGCAGCCAAGATGGGGGCGGCACTAATGAAAAACTGTTTTTT
CASSQDGGGTNEKLFF
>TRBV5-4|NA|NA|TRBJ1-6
TGTGCCAGCAGCTTGGGGGGACCTAATTCACCCCTCCACTTT
CASSLGGPNSPLHF
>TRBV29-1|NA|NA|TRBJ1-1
TGCAGCGTTGAAGTCCAAGGGAGGGAGAACACTGAAGCTTTCTTT
CSVEVQGRENTEAFF
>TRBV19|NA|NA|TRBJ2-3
TGTGACCTCGGCGGGGACCCTAGCACAGATACGCAGTATTTT
CDLGGDPSTDTQYF
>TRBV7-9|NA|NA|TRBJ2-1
TGTGCCAGCAGCACCATGAACGTCGACAATGAGCAGTTCTTC
CASSTMNVDNEQFF
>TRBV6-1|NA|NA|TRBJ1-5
TGTGCCAGCATGGTGGTGGGAAGTAATCAGCCCCAGCATTTT
CASMVVGSNQPQHF
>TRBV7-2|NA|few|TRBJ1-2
TGTGCCAGCAGCTTAGACGCCTATGGCTACACCTTC
CASSLDAYGYTF
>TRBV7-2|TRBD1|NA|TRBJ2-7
TGTGCCAGCAGCTGGACAGGGCAACCGTCCTACGAGCAGTACTTC
CASSWTGQPSYEQYF
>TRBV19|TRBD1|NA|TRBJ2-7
TGTGCCAGTAGTATATTGTCGGGACAGGGGACCTACGAGCAGTACTTC
CASSILSGQGTYEQYF
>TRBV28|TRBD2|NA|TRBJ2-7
TGTGCCAGCAGTTCCTCCGGACTAGCGGGTTACTACGAGCAGTACTTC
CASSSSGLAGYYEQYF
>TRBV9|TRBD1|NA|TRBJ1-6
TGTGCCAGCACAGGGACAGGCAATTCACCCCTCCACTTT
CASTGTGNSPLHF
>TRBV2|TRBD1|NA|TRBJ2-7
TGTGCCAGCAGTGAAGCGTTCGGGGACAGGGGCCCCTCCGAGCAGTACTTC
CASSEAFGDRGPSEQYF
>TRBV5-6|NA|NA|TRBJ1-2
TGTGCCAGCACCCGGGATGACAGACCCTATGGCTACACCTTC
CASTRDDRPYGYTF
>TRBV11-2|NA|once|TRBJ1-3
TGTGCCAGCAGACCGGGAGGTGGAAACACCATATATTTT
CASRPGGGNTIYF
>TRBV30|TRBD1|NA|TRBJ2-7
TGTGCCTGGAGGAGACAGGGGGTTTACGAGCAGTACTTC
CAWRRQGVYEQYF
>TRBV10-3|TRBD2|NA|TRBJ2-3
TGTGCCATCAGTGTTATAGCGGGAGGGCTTGGCACAGATACGCAGTATTTT
CAISVIAGGLGTDTQYF
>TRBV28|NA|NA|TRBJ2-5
TGTGCCAGCAGTCGTCCAGAGGGAGGAGAGACCCAGTACTTC
CASSRPEGGETQYF
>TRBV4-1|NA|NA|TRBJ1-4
TGCGCCAGCAGCAAACAGACGGATGAAAAACTGTTTTTT
CASSKQTDEKLFF